The 23 T cell receptor beta chains below come from one sample, sequenced in a study of blood T cell repertoires in COVID-19. Some clones are missing from TCRdb's copy, which holds only in-frame ones; the method was immunoSEQ multiplex PCR. The sample carries approximately 350,000 clones, roughly nine tenths recorded once. The sample consisted of peripheral blood. These receptors came from a man between 35 and 55 years old with acute or convalescent COVID-19.

The chain uses TRBV9 and TRBJ1-4; D is perhaps TRBD1 (5 bases). CDR3 length equals 13 residues. CDR1 and CDR2 from the germline V gene are SGDLS and YYNGEE. Trimming left V 4 bases short and J 7 bases short, with 11 bases between. Here the CDR3 reads CASSPWGGEKLFF. Here the CDR3 DNA reads TGTGCCAGCAGCCCCTGGGGGGGTGAAAAACTGTTTTTT.

The genes are TRBV6-5 and TRBJ2-7; 10 bases are shared with TRBD2. The J segment lost 3 bases and the V segment lost 2 bases, leaving 4 bases of the junction unmatched. The germline gives CDR1 MNHEY, CDR2 SVGAGI. The CDR3 is 15 residues long. CDR3 sequence reads: CASSYVASGGYEQYF. In DNA form, the CDR3 reads TGTGCCAGCAGTTACGTGGCTAGCGGGGGCTACGAGCAGTACTTC.

This chain connects TRBV28 to TRBJ2-7; perhaps TRBD2 as D (6 bases). Germline CDR1 MDHEN, CDR2 SYDVKM. CDR3 length: 14 amino acids. Between the trimmed V and J ends, which lost 3 bases and 4 bases, there was a span of 13 bases. The CDR3 coding sequence is TGTGCCAGCAGTTTTAGGTTCGGGACTTACGAGCAGTACTTC. It codes for CASSFRFGTYEQYF. Combining the CDR3 with reference TRBV28 and TRBJ2-7 gives the whole variable domain DVKVTQSSRYLVKRTGEKVFLECVQDMDHENMFWYRQDPGLGLRLIYFSYDVKMKEKGDIPEGYSVSREKKERFSLILESASTNQTSMYLCASSFRFGTYEQYFGPGTRLTVT.

This chain uses TRBV27 with TRBJ2-5; a possible D gene is TRBD2 (6 bases). This CDR3 is built from 13 residues. CDR1 and CDR2 from the germline V gene are MNHEY and SMNVEV (reference sequence). The V and J ends lost 5 bases and 7 bases respectively, with 14 bases between them. In DNA, the CDR3 is TGTGCCAGCAGTATTTGGGGGGTTGGGACCCAGTACTTC. Amino acid sequence: CASSIWGVGTQYF.

This chain connects TRBV6-5 to TRBJ1-1, with a possible D match to TRBD1 (5 bases). CDR1 is MNHEY, CDR2 SVGAGI, per germline. The CDR3 extends over 13 amino acids. With 8 bases removed from V and 4 bases from J, the gap between germline ends came to 14 bases. CDR3 sequence: CASQDGAGTEAFF. DNA for the CDR3: TGTGCCAGCCAGGATGGGGCTGGCACTGAAGCTTTCTTT.

This clone appeared a single time. CDR3 in DNA: TGTGCCAGCGGCCTCCAACTAGCGCATTTCTCCTACGAGCAGTACTTC. This encodes CASGLQLAHFSYEQYF. The chain uses TRBV7-3 and TRBJ2-7; 7 nucleotides line up with TRBD2. CDR3 length: 16 residues. Germline trimming cut 8 bases from V and 0 bases from J; bases unmatched to any gene: 13. Germline V gives CDR1 SGHTA, CDR2 FQGTGA.

This sequence joins TRBV9 and TRBJ1-2; D may be TRBD1 (6 bases). This CDR3 is built from 13 residues. The germline gives CDR1 SGDLS, CDR2 YYNGEE. Trimming took off 4 bases at V and 7 bases at J, with 14 bases between the two ends. The CDR3 DNA follows: TGTGCCAGCAGCCCACAGGGTACTGGTGGCTACACCTTC. It encodes CASSPQGTGGYTF.

The V and J genes are TRBV28 and TRBJ1-1; TRBD1 matches at 7 bases. CDR3 size: 14 residues. V was clipped by 8 bases and J by 9 bases; unmatched bases: 15. Germline assignment: CDR1 MDHEN and CDR2 SYDVKM. The CDR3 spells CASSQGKRLAQAFF. CDR3 DNA: TGTGCCAGCTCACAGGGGAAAAGGTTGGCCCAAGCTTTCTTT. The whole variable domain, filled in from reference TRBV28 and TRBJ1-1, reads DVKVTQSSRYLVKRTGEKVFLECVQDMDHENMFWYRQDPGLGLRLIYFSYDVKMKEKGDIPEGYSVSREKKERFSLILESASTNQTSMYLCASSQGKRLAQAFFGQGTRLTVV.

In DNA, the CDR3 is TGTGCCAGTACATCTATTGGGGGCTCGGGTCAGCCCCAGCATTTT. Translation gives CASTSIGGSGQPQHF. The chain joins TRBV19 to TRBJ1-5; weak D call: TRBD1 (6 bases). The CDR3 contains 15 residues. Germline CDR1 LNHDA, CDR2 SQIVND (reference sequence). Between the trimmed V and J ends, which lost 7 bases and 6 bases, there was a span of 19 bases.

V usage is TRBV5-5 and J usage is TRBJ1-5; the D gene is possibly TRBD1 (5 bases). This CDR3 spans 16 amino acids. Germline loops: CDR1 SGHKS, CDR2 YYEKEE (reference sequence). The V gene lost 4 bases and the J gene lost 5 bases, with 19 bases spanning the gap. The CDR3 sequence is CASSKDSIWFDQPQHF. The CDR3 bases are TGTGCCAGCAGCAAAGACAGTATCTGGTTCGATCAGCCCCAGCATTTT.

The V call is TRBV11-2, the J call TRBJ2-2; 7 bases map to TRBD2. CDR3 length: 18 amino acids. The junction had 12 bases not matched to a gene; V was cut back by 5 bases and J by 0 bases. The germline V gene has CDR1 SGHAT and CDR2 FQNNGV. DNA of the CDR3: TGTGCCAGCAGCACGCGGACTAGAGAAGAAACGAACACCGGGGAGCTGTTTTTT. Its protein is CASSTRTREETNTGELFF.

The chain carries TRBV19 and TRBJ1-4, with D unclear. The germline gives CDR1 LNHDA, CDR2 SQIVND (reference sequence). V shed 2 bases and J shed 8 bases, with 18 bases lying between them. The CDR3 runs to 16 residues. The CDR3 reads CASSISSGTAGEKLFF. The CDR3 DNA is TGTGCCAGTAGTATATCTTCCGGAACGGCCGGGGAAAAACTGTTTTTT.

J is TRBJ1-6 and V is TRBV10-3; 7 nucleotides match TRBD1. CDR3 length equals 14 residues. The germline gives CDR1 ENHRY, CDR2 SYGVKD. The V and J ends lost 3 bases and 11 bases, in that order; junction bases with no gene match: 7. The CDR3 loop reads CAISDSTGRTPLHF. In DNA, the CDR3 is TGTGCCATCAGTGACTCGACAGGGCGAACACCCCTCCACTTT.

The chain joins TRBV7-2 to TRBJ2-7; 8 bases line up with TRBD1. In germline, CDR1 is SGHTA, CDR2 FQGNSA. The CDR3 contains 15 residues. V shed 0 bases and J 5 bases; nucleotides not matched to a gene: 6. CDR3 residues: CASSLAVAGGDEQYF. Here the CDR3 DNA reads TGTGCCAGCAGCTTAGCCGTGGCAGGGGGCGACGAGCAGTACTTC.

This clone occurred a few times. This chain links TRBV24-1 with TRBJ2-3; no definite D call. The CDR3 totals 13 residues. CDR1 is KGHDR and CDR2 is SFDVKD in the germline V gene. Trimming pared 1 base from V and 6 bases from J, leaving 7 bases between. DNA for the CDR3: TGTGCCACCAGTGATTTTTCCGGGGATACGCAGTATTTT. This codes for CATSDFSGDTQYF.

The J gene is TRBJ2-1, the V gene TRBV19; 8 nucleotides agree with TRBD2. Looked up from germline, CDR1 is LNHDA and CDR2 is SQIVND (reference sequence). With 5 bases clipped from V and 7 bases from J, the junction kept 10 bases outside the gene matches. The length of the CDR3 is 15 residues. The CDR3 nucleotides read TGTGCCAGTAGTCCCTTCACGGGAGGGGGGAATGAGCAGTTCTTC. Amino acid sequence: CASSPFTGGGNEQFF.

Concerning this clone itself: At one end, the junction sequence differs from germline, possibly due to a read error. The chain links TRBV24-1 to TRBJ2-5, with D perhaps TRBD2 (7 bases). The CDR3 runs to 14 residues. Germline lookup yields CDR1 KGHDR and CDR2 SFDVKD. The chain's CDR3 is CATGDGGLGETQYF. The CDR3 nucleotides read TGTGCCACCGGTGACGGGGGGCTCGGAGAGACCCAGTACTTC.

This clone has just one count. The chain combines TRBV19 with TRBJ1-1; 7 bases match TRBD1. The CDR3 contains 13 residues. Germline V lookup: CDR1 LNHDA, CDR2 SQIVND (reference sequence). The trim removed 4 bases at V and 4 bases at J, leaving 3 bases unmatched. DNA for the CDR3: TGTGCCAGTAGTACCGGACAGGCCACTGAAGCTTTCTTT. Translation gives CASSTGQATEAFF.

This clone has a single count. V gene TRBV28 combines with J gene TRBJ1-4; tentatively, D is TRBD1 (6 bases). This CDR3 has 15 amino acids. CDR1 MDHEN and CDR2 SYDVKM come from the germline V gene. Trimming shortened V by 2 bases and J by 4 bases, and 11 bases separated the two germline ends. The chain's CDR3 is CASSLLGRGNEKLFF. Written as DNA, the CDR3 is TGTGCCAGCAGTTTACTAGGCAGGGGTAATGAAAAACTGTTTTTT.

The chain is built from TRBV24-1 and TRBJ1-5; 8 bases are a match to TRBD1. This CDR3 has 18 residues. Per the germline V gene, CDR1 is KGHDR and CDR2 is SFDVKD. Unmatched junction bases numbered 12, after V lost 4 bases and J lost 2 bases. In DNA form, the CDR3 reads TGTGCCACCAGTGAGGGCCGGGACAGGCCCTGGGGCAATCAGCCCCAGCATTTT. Protein sequence: CATSEGRDRPWGNQPQHF.

The V gene is TRBV2, the J gene TRBJ1-1, with 9 bases identical to TRBD1. This CDR3 spans 15 amino acids. Per the germline V gene, CDR1 is SNHLY and CDR2 is FYNNEI. V gave up 7 bases and J gave up 6 bases; unmatched junction bases: 12. The CDR3 loop reads CASTLTGTGSSEAFF. The DNA of the CDR3 is TGTGCCAGCACTCTCACCGGGACAGGGAGCTCTGAAGCTTTCTTT.

The chain links TRBV5-1 to TRBJ2-3; possibly TRBD1 for D (6 bases). The CDR3 has 17 residues. V was shortened by 2 bases and J by 1 base, with 17 bases between the two germline ends. CDR1 is SGHRS and CDR2 is YFSETQ in the germline V gene. The DNA of the CDR3 is TGCGCCAGCAGCTTCGTACTTGCGGCAGGGGGCACAGATACGCAGTATTTT. Translating it yields CASSFVLAAGGTDTQYF.

This clone was counted a single time. The chain employs TRBV6-2 or TRBV6-3 and TRBJ1-4, with a possible D match to TRBD1 (5 bases). CDR1 is MNHEY and CDR2 is SVGEGT in the germline V gene. This CDR3 region has 15 residues. Trimming left V 6 bases short and J 10 bases short, with 21 bases between. DNA of the CDR3: TGTGCCAGCAGCAGACAGCCAAGTCAAAACGGAAAACTGTTTTTT. This gives the protein CASSRQPSQNGKLFF.